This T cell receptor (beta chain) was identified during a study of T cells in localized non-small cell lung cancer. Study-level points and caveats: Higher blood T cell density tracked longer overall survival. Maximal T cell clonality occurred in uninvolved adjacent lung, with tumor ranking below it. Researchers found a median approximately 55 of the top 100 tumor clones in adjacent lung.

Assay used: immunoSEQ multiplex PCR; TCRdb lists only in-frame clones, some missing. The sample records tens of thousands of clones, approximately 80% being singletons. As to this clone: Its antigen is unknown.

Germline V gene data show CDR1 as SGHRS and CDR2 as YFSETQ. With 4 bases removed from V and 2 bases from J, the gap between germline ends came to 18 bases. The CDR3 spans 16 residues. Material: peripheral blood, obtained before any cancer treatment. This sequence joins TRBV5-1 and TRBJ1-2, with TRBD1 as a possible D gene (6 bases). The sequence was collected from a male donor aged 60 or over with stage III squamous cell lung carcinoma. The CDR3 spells CASSLGVTGTNYGYTF. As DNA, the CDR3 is TGCGCCAGCAGCCTTGGCGTCACAGGGACGAACTATGGCTACACCTTC.